This T cell receptor (beta chain) comes out of a study of blood T cells in healthy people across ages. V shed 5 bases and J shed 5 bases, with 12 bases lying between them. CDR3 length: 13 amino acids. Concerning this clonotype: The antigen is unknown.

Donors were healthy Caucasian individuals from Russia aged about 6 to 90. A second PCR, run for 7 to 11 cycles, used a sample-barcoded 5' primer plus a J-beta primer mix. A tag from a template-switch adaptor with 12 random nucleotides marked each cDNA molecule. TCRdb re-analysed the 5' RACE reads in MiXCR, keeping a single row per CDR3 protein. The table shows over a million distinct CDR3 sequences, with around 43% occurring only once. General study findings and limits: A strong correlation was found between TCR beta diversity and the percentage of naive T cells. Changes in expanded clonotypes were possibly confounded, as the CMV status of donors was unknown.

This sequence originates from an older woman in good health. This rearrangement joins TRBV12-3 or TRBV12-4 to TRBJ2-5; D remains unclear. Sequenced input: blood. This chain's CDR3 is CASSRGSGETQYF. CDR3 DNA: TGTGCCAGCAGTCGTGGGTCTGGGGAGACCCAGTACTTC.